The 7 T cell receptor beta chains in this list originate from one sample, sequenced in a study of identical twins. TCRdb recomputed calls from the 5' RACE reads with MiXCR, one row per CDR3 protein. The sample records just under 650,000 distinct CDR3 sequences, under 8.5% being singletons. In addition, the sample was reused for a study of yellow fever vaccine responses in identical twins.

The sequencing input was PBMCs. Receptor source: a woman aged 18-29 years in good health.

The gene calls are TRBV28 and TRBJ2-6; either TRBD1 or TRBD2 may fit D (5 bases each). The CDR3 extends over 19 amino acids. Germline CDR1 reads MDHEN; CDR2 reads SYDVKM. V lost 2 bases and J 0 bases, leaving 17 bases between the germline ends. CDR3 sequence: CASSLMGVFSLSGANVLTF. In nucleotides, the CDR3 is TGTGCCAGCAGTTTAATGGGGGTTTTCTCTCTCTCTGGGGCCAACGTCCTGACTTTC. The full variable domain, completed using reference TRBV28 and TRBJ2-6, is DVKVTQSSRYLVKRTGEKVFLECVQDMDHENMFWYRQDPGLGLRLIYFSYDVKMKEKGDIPEGYSVSREKKERFSLILESASTNQTSMYLCASSLMGVFSLSGANVLTFGAGSRLTVL.

This clonotype was seen repeatedly, ten times or more. V is TRBV4-2 and J is TRBJ2-1; D may be TRBD2 (5 bases). V shed 4 bases and J shed 9 bases, with 19 bases lying between them. CDR1 and CDR2 (germline): LGHNA, YNFKEQ. The length of the CDR3 is 15 residues. The CDR3, as DNA: TGTGCCAGCAGCCCCTGGCTCGGCTTTGGGAGTGAGCAGTTCTTC. Translated, it gives CASSPWLGFGSEQFF.

In its sample, this clonotype was seen many times. The V gene is TRBV12-3 or TRBV12-4, the J gene TRBJ2-7, with D hard to call. The CDR3 runs to 12 residues. Trimming cost V 2 bases and J 5 bases, with 7 bases left between them. CDR3 loop: CASSLIANEQYF. CDR3 DNA: TGTGCCAGCAGTTTAATCGCCAACGAGCAGTACTTC.

This clonotype was counted at least ten times. This chain connects TRBV5-1 to TRBJ2-7; 7 positions agree with TRBD2. The CDR3 covers 16 residues. The J segment lost 2 bases and the V segment lost 0 bases, leaving 8 bases of the junction unmatched. Germline CDR1 and CDR2: SGHRS and YFSETQ. The CDR3 nucleotides read TGCGCCAGCAGCTTGGTGGGCGGGAGCCCAGCCTACGAGCAGTACTTC. It specifies CASSLVGGSPAYEQYF.

The rearrangement links TRBV6-1 to TRBJ2-1; the D gene is possibly TRBD1 (6 bases). The CDR3 has 16 amino acids. V was trimmed by 5 bases and J by 5 bases, leaving 19 bases between them. The V gene's germline CDR1 is MNHNS and CDR2 SASEGT. CDR3 coding DNA: TGTGCCAGCAGTCGAGGCCTACAGGGCTCGCACAATGAGCAGTTCTTC. Amino acids: CASSRGLQGSHNEQFF.

This clonotype occurred a few times. The CDR3 DNA is TGTGCCAGCACCGAAATTCGGTTTATGGGGAGCAATCAGCCCCAGCATTTT. Protein: CASTEIRFMGSNQPQHF. This chain joins TRBV6-1 and TRBJ1-5, with unresolved D. The CDR3 consists of 17 residues. The V and J ends lost 7 bases and 1 base respectively, with 20 bases between them. From germline, CDR1 is MNHNS and CDR2 SASEGT.

The table lists this clonotype with many counts. V and J are TRBV7-8 and TRBJ2-2; 8 bases are a match to TRBD2. The J segment lost 2 bases and the V segment lost 3 bases, leaving 2 bases of the junction unmatched. The CDR3 sequence is 15 residues long. In germline, CDR1 is SGHVS, CDR2 FQNEAQ. The CDR3 spells CASSFAGGNTGELFF. The CDR3 nucleotides read TGTGCCAGCAGCTTTGCGGGGGGTAACACCGGGGAGCTGTTTTTT.